The subject of this entry is one TCR beta chain. The sample belongs to a study of blood T cell repertoires in COVID-19. Whole-study context: Italy, Spain and the United States were the sources of the convalescent and acute COVID-19 samples.

This table comes from immunoSEQ multiplex PCR, and its TCRdb copy is limited to in-frame clones, with some not included. The repertoire holds tens of thousands of clones, with over 80% as singletons. The V gene's germline CDR1 is SGHDN and CDR2 FVKESK. CDR3 length: 18 amino acids. V lost 4 bases to trimming and J lost 3 bases; unmatched junction nucleotides: 16. The sequenced material came from peripheral blood. The chain is built from TRBV14 and TRBJ2-3; 7 positions agree with TRBD2. This clonotype was sampled from a human donor in a cohort sampled during active COVID-19. The CDR3 sequence: CASSPTSRGSQPTDTQYF. The CDR3 DNA reads TGTGCCAGCAGCCCCACGAGCCGCGGGAGCCAGCCTACAGATACGCAGTATTTT.